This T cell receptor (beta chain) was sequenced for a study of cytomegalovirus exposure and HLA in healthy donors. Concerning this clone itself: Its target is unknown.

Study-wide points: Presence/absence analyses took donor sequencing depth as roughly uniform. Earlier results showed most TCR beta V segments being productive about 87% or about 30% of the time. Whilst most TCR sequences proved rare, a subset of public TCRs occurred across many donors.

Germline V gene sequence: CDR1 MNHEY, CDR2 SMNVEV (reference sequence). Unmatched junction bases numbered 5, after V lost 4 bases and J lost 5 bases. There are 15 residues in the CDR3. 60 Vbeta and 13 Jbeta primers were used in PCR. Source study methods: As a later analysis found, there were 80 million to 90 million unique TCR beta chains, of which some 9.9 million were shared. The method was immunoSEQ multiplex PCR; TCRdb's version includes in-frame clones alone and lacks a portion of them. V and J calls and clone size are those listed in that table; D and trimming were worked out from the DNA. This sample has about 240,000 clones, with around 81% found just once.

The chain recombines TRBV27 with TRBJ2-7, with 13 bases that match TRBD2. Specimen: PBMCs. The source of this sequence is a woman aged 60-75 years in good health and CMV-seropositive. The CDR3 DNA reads TGTGCCAGCAGTTGGGGGACTAGCGGGATTGACGAGCAGTACTTC. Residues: CASSWGTSGIDEQYF.